The text below deals with one T cell receptor (beta chain). Germline assignment: CDR1 SEHNR and CDR2 FQNEAQ (reference sequence). After removal of 5 bases from V and 7 bases from J, the junction contained 8 bases not matched to a gene. This CDR3 has 15 amino acids. How the authors handled the data: Estimates of nucleated cell counts were drawn from the amplification of reference gene primers. Assay: immunoSEQ multiplex PCR; the TCRdb copy retains only in-frame clones and omits some. The V and J calls and clone size are taken from that table; D and trimming were inferred from the DNA. The profile covers about 150,000 clones, with roughly 83% appearing a single time and 25% to 30% taken by the ten largest. This specimen comes from a study of blood T cell repertoires in COVID-19. As for the study in general: Collection of acute and convalescent COVID-19 samples took place in the United States, Italy and Spain. PBMCs, B-cell-depleted T cells, or T cells were the source of the cDNA or gDNA that made up the material.

The chain carries TRBV7-9 and TRBJ2-2; 9 nucleotides line up with TRBD2. The specimen sequenced was peripheral blood. This sequence was found in a woman aged 55-75 years with acute or convalescent COVID-19. The CDR3 DNA is TGTGCCAGCAGCCCCCTGGCGGGGGGGCTCGGGGAGCTGTTTTTT. Protein: CASSPLAGGLGELFF.